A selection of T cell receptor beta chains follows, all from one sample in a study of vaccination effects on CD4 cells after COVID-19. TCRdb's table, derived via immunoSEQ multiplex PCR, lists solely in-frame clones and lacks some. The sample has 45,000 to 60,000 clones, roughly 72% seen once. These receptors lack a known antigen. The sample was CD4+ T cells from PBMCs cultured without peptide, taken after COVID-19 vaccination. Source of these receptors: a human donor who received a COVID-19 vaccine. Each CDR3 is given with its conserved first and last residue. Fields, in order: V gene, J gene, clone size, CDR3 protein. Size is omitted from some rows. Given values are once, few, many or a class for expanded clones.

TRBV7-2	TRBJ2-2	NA	CASSLEGNTGELFF
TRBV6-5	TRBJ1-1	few	CASMGDEGQAFF
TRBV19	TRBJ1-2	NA	CASSNDYGYTF
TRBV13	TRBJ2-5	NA	CASSQRQAWRGGQETQYF
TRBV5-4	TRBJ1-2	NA	CASSTGGDGYTF
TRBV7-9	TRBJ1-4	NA	CASSLLVGAFEKLFF
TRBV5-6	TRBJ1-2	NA	CASSLRQGYGYTF
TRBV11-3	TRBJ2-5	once	CASSTDSQETQYF
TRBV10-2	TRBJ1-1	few	CASSEPPRGDTEAFF
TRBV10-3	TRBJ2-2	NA	CAIQKRTGSRTGELFF
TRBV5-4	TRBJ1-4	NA	CASSWGGATNEKLFF
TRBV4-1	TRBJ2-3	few	CASSLIGGATDTQYF
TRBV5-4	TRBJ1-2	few	CASTPDRGIDGYTF
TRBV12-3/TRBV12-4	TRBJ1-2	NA	CASSLRPGDGYTF
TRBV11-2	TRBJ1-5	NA	CASSLGPAQPQHF
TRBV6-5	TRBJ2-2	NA	CASSYVPGELFF
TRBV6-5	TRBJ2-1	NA	CASGGAYSYNEQFF
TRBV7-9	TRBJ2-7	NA	CASSPGTSSYEQYF
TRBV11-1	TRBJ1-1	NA	CASSLARLNTEAFF
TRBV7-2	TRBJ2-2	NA	CASSRRTSGGTGELFF
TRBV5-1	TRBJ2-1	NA	CASSLGSGTSIHNEQFF
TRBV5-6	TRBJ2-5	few	CASSREVRETQYF
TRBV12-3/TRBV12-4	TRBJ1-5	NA	CASSRTSQPQHF
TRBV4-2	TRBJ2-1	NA	CASSQNLGLAGGPGNEQFF
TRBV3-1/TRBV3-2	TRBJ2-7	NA	CASSQGFEFVSYF
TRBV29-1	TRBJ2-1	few	CSVDLFGSSGRASEQFF
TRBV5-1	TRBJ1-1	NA	CASSWGQVINMNTEAFF
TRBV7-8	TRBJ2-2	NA	CASSLGSGRNTGELFF
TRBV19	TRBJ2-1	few	CASRHRGHLAGVSNEQFF
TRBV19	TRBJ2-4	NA	CASSIGGAKNIQYF
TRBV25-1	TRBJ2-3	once	CASSGTGSSTDTQYF
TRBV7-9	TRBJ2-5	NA	CASSLAEETQYF
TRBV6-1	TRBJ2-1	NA	CASSEGGGRGTRNEQFF
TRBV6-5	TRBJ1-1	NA	CASSPRGRPEAFF
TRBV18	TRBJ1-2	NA	CASSSDGLLGYTF
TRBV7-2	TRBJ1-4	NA	CASSLTGTGANEKLFF
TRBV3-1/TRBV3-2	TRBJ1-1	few	CASSQGPAMNTEAFF
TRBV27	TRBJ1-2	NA	CASHSRDRGPGGGYTF
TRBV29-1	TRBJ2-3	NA	CSVGPRGGLTDTQYF
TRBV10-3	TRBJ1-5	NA	CAISENDRSNQPQHF
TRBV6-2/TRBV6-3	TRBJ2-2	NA	CASSLQGVGAGELFF